Below are 22 T cell receptor beta chains sequenced from a single sample in a study of early stage breast cancer tumors. Profiling relied on immunoSEQ multiplex PCR, and the TCRdb table lists in-frame clones only, not all of them. The table has 20,000 to 30,000 clones, less than 75% seen once. Sequences were obtained from breast tumor tissue. The receptors originated from a person between 55 and 70 years old with breast cancer.

This clone was recorded once. The chain joins TRBV19 to TRBJ2-7, with 7 bases lining up with TRBD1. CDR1 is LNHDA, CDR2 SQIVND, per germline (reference sequence). The length of the CDR3 is 14 residues. The ends lost 7 bases at V and 0 bases at J; junction bases unmatched: 6. The CDR3 nucleotides are TGTGCCAGTACCGTGACAGGGAGCTCCTACGAGCAGTACTTC. Encoded protein: CASTVTGSSYEQYF.

The count of this clone is one. This rearrangement joins TRBV18 to TRBJ2-1; 10 bases line up with TRBD2. The germline V gene encodes CDR1 KGHSH and CDR2 LQKENI. The CDR3 totals 16 residues. Germline trimming cut 1 base from V and 6 bases from J; bases unmatched to any gene: 6. The CDR3 sequence: CASSPRTSGTANEQFF. In nucleotides, the CDR3 is TGTGCCAGCTCACCACGGACTAGCGGTACGGCCAATGAGCAGTTCTTC.

This clone occurred a few times. The chain joins TRBV19 to TRBJ1-4, with D perhaps TRBD1 (5 bases). CDR1 is LNHDA and CDR2 is SQIVND in the germline V gene (reference sequence). Deletions cut 10 bases from V and 6 bases from J, with 9 bases between. This CDR3 region has 11 residues. The CDR3 protein is CATKTDEKLFF. DNA of the CDR3: TGTGCCACTAAGACAGATGAAAAACTGTTTTTT.

V usage is TRBV4-3 and J usage is TRBJ1-3, with D unresolved. Germline V lookup: CDR1 LGHNA, CDR2 YSLEER. Trimming took 0 bases from V and 3 from J, leaving 9 bases between them. CDR3 length: 15 residues. The CDR3 is CASSQDSGDGNTIYF. CDR3 bases: TGCGCCAGCAGCCAAGACTCCGGGGATGGAAACACCATATATTTT.

A few counts support this clone. This rearrangement joins TRBV7-2 to TRBJ1-3; a possible D gene is TRBD1 (6 bases). CDR3 length: 15 amino acids. V dropped 2 bases and J dropped 2 bases, with 10 bases sitting between them. Germline values: CDR1 SGHTA, CDR2 FQGNSA. As DNA, the CDR3 is TGTGCCAGCAGCTTAAACAGGGCGGCTGGAAACACCATATATTTT. The encoded protein is CASSLNRAAGNTIYF. Full variable domain (missing parts from reference TRBV7-2 and TRBJ1-3): GAGVSQSPSNKVTEKGKDVELRCDPISGHTALYWYRQSLGQGLEFLIYFQGNSAPDKSGLPSDRFSAERTGGSVSTLTIQRTQQEDSAVYLCASSLNRAAGNTIYFGEGSWLTVV.

The V call is TRBV10-3, the J call TRBJ2-2; possible D gene TRBD2, 5 bases. Germline V CDR1 and CDR2: ENHRY, SYGVKD. This CDR3 region has 12 residues. The V end lost 11 bases, the J end lost 3 bases, and 10 bases lay between the germline ends. CDR3 in amino acids: CAVGLYTGELFF. The CDR3 coding sequence is TGTGCCGTCGGACTCTACACCGGGGAGCTGTTTTTT.

This clone turned up a few times. V usage is TRBV7-9 and J usage is TRBJ2-3, with 11 bases lining up with TRBD2. V dropped 7 bases and J dropped 0; count of bases not matched to a gene: 3. Germline values: CDR1 SEHNR, CDR2 FQNEAQ (reference sequence). The length of the CDR3 is 15 residues. CDR3 coding DNA: TGTGCCAGCAATCTAGCGGGAGGTAGCACAGATACGCAGTATTTT. Amino acids: CASNLAGGSTDTQYF. The full variable domain, completed using reference TRBV7-9 and TRBJ2-3, is DTGVSQNPRHKITKRGQNVTFRCDPISEHNRLYWYRQTLGQGPEFLTYFQNEAQLEKSRLLSDRFSAERPKGSFSTLEIQRTEQGDSAMYLCASNLAGGSTDTQYFGPGTRLTVL.

This clone has just a few counts. V gene TRBV11-2 combines with J gene TRBJ1-1; 11 bases fit TRBD1. The V segment lost 3 bases and the J segment 4 bases; nucleotides outside the gene matches: 1. Germline values: CDR1 SGHAT, CDR2 FQNNGV. This CDR3 has 14 residues. The CDR3 reads CASSFGTGGTEAFF. The CDR3, as DNA: TGTGCCAGCAGCTTCGGGACAGGGGGCACTGAAGCTTTCTTT.

The chain employs TRBV2 and TRBJ2-1, with TRBD2 as a possible D gene (6 bases). With 3 bases removed from V and 1 base from J, the gap between germline ends came to 10 bases. Germline V gene sequence: CDR1 SNHLY, CDR2 FYNNEI. The CDR3 consists of 15 residues. For the CDR3, the DNA is TGTGCCAGCAGTGAGGAGGGAAATTCCTACAATGAGCAGTTCTTC. The encoded protein is CASSEEGNSYNEQFF.

The chain joins TRBV5-1 to TRBJ2-5; 9 positions agree with TRBD2. The ends lost 0 bases at V and 5 bases at J; junction bases unmatched: 2. CDR1 and CDR2 from the germline V gene are SGHRS and YFSETQ. The length of the CDR3 is 14 residues. CDR3 sequence (DNA): TGCGCCAGCAGCTTGGAGCTAGCGGGGGAGACCCAGTACTTC. Translating gives CASSLELAGETQYF.

V usage is TRBV27 and J usage is TRBJ2-7, with D maybe TRBD2 (7 bases). Germline CDR1 is MNHEY and CDR2 is SMNVEV (reference sequence). V was pared by 8 bases and J by 0 bases, with 35 bases between. The CDR3 has 21 amino acids. The CDR3 DNA reads as TGTGCCAGCTCCCATGCCCCGGGACACCCGGGGGTTAGCGGGTTCTCCTACGAGCAGTACTTC. It encodes CASSHAPGHPGVSGFSYEQYF.

As for this clone: Other DNA sequences in this specimen translate into the identical CDR3. The V and J genes are TRBV28 and TRBJ1-3, with 9 bases fitting TRBD1. Germline assignment: CDR1 MDHEN and CDR2 SYDVKM. V gave up 2 bases and J gave up 4 bases; unmatched junction bases: 0. This CDR3 spans 14 amino acids. CDR3 residues: CASSLGTGGNTIYF. Here the CDR3 DNA reads TGTGCCAGCAGTTTAGGGACAGGGGGAAACACCATATATTTT.

V is TRBV4-2 and J is TRBJ1-2, with D maybe TRBD1 (6 bases). Germline V CDR1 and CDR2: LGHNA, YNFKEQ. Trimming pared 0 bases from V and 8 bases from J, leaving 13 bases between. The CDR3 consists of 14 residues. CDR3 amino acids: CASSQEGAGRGYTF. For the CDR3, the DNA is TGTGCCAGCAGCCAAGAGGGGGCAGGGAGAGGCTACACCTTC.

The DNA for the CDR3 is TGCGCCAGCAGCCAAGATTTGCTAGCGGGTTCGGGGGAGCAGTTCTTC. Protein product: CASSQDLLAGSGEQFF. V is TRBV4-3 and J is TRBJ2-1; the match to TRBD2 covers 8 bases. V lost 0 bases and J lost 10; bases outside the gene matches: 11. This CDR3 region has 16 residues. Germline V lookup: CDR1 LGHNA, CDR2 YSLEER.

This clone has more than one count but fewer than ten. The chain carries TRBV29-1 and TRBJ2-3; 9 bases line up with TRBD2. The germline gives CDR1 SQVTM, CDR2 ANQGSEA. The ends lost 5 bases at V and 4 bases at J; junction bases unmatched: 4. The CDR3 sequence is 13 residues long. The CDR3 nucleotides read TGCAGCGTTATAGCGGGAGCGGCAGATACGCAGTATTTT. Protein sequence: CSVIAGAADTQYF.

V gene TRBV7-9 combines with J gene TRBJ2-5; D is undetermined. Trimming shortened V by 4 bases and J by 3 bases, and 6 bases separated the two germline ends. Germline lookup yields CDR1 SEHNR and CDR2 FQNEAQ (reference sequence). The CDR3 loop spans 12 amino acids. The CDR3 DNA reads TGTGCCAGCAGCTGGCAAGAAGAGACCCAGTACTTC. Encoded protein: CASSWQEETQYF.

The V and J genes are TRBV6-5 and TRBJ2-7; perhaps TRBD1 as D (5 bases). This CDR3 comprises 12 residues. The V and J ends lost 7 bases and 7 bases respectively, with 14 bases between them. Germline V gene data show CDR1 as MNHEY and CDR2 as SVGAGI. CDR3 residues: CASTQLGREQYF. CDR3 DNA sequence: TGTGCCAGCACCCAGTTGGGGCGGGAGCAGTACTTC.

This chain connects TRBV30 to TRBJ2-4, with a tentative D call TRBD1 (6 bases). This CDR3 region has 14 residues. The germline V gene has CDR1 GTSNPN and CDR2 SVGIG (reference sequence). The V end lost 5 bases, the J end lost 5 bases, and 16 bases lay between the germline ends. As DNA, the CDR3 is TGTGCCTGGGCGGACAGAGACATTGAAAACATTCAGTACTTC. Its translation: CAWADRDIENIQYF.

The gene calls are TRBV28 and TRBJ1-5; the D gene is possibly TRBD1 (5 bases). This CDR3 is built from 14 residues. Germline lookup yields CDR1 MDHEN and CDR2 SYDVKM. The germline V and J ends were trimmed by 4 bases and 4 bases, with 11 bases remaining between them. Here the CDR3 reads CASSSDSSNQPQHF. The CDR3, as DNA: TGTGCCAGCAGTTCTGACAGTTCAAATCAGCCCCAGCATTTT.

This clone was found once. The chain links TRBV5-6 to TRBJ2-1; TRBD1 aligns across 9 bases. The CDR3 has 15 residues. Germline CDR1 is SGHDT and CDR2 is YYEEEE. J lost 4 bases, V lost 0 bases, and 2 bases had no gene match. DNA of the CDR3: TGTGCCAGCAGCTTGGGGGACAGGGAATACAATGAGCAGTTCTTC. It specifies CASSLGDREYNEQFF.

The table lists this clone with a count of one. The chain links TRBV29-1 to TRBJ2-7, with D maybe TRBD1 (6 bases). Germline V gene data show CDR1 as SQVTM and CDR2 as ANQGSEA. There are 13 residues in the CDR3. With 2 bases removed from V and 3 bases from J, the gap between germline ends came to 11 bases. DNA for the CDR3: TGCAGCGTTGAATCAGGGACACTCTACGAGCAGTACTTC. It codes for CSVESGTLYEQYF.

This sequence joins TRBV5-6 and TRBJ2-1; perhaps TRBD1 as D (7 bases). Germline assignment: CDR1 SGHDT and CDR2 YYEEEE. Trimming took off 0 bases at V and 4 bases at J, with 14 bases between the two ends. The CDR3 sequence is 16 residues long. The CDR3 DNA follows: TGTGCCAGCAGCTTGGAGGCGGGACAGCTGTACAATGAGCAGTTCTTC. Its protein is CASSLEAGQLYNEQFF.